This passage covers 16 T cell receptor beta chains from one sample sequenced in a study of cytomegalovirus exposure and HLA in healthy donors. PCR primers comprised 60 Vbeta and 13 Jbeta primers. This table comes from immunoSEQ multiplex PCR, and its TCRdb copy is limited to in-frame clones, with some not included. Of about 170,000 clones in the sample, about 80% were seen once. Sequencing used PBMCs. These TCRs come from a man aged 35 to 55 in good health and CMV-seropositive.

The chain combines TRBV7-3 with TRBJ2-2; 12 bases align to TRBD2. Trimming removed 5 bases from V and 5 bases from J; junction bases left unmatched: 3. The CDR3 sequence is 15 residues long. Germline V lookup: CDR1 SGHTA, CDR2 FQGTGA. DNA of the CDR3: TGTGCCAGCAGCCCAGGACTAGCGGGAACCGGGGAGCTGTTTTTT. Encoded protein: CASSPGLAGTGELFF.

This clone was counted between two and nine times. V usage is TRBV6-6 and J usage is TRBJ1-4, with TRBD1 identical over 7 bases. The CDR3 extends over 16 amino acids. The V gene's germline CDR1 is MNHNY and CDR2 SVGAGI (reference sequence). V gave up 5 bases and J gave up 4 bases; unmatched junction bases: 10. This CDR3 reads CASSRRTGSNNEKLFF. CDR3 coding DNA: TGTGCCAGCAGTCGACGGACAGGCTCAAATAATGAAAAACTGTTTTTT.

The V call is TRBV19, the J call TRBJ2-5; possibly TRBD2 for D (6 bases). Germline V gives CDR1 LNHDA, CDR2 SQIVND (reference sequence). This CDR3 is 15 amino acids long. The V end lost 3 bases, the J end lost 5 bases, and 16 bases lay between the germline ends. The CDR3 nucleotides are TGTGCCAGTAGTATTGCTGGGACTCTGAGGGAGACCCAGTACTTC. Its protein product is CASSIAGTLRETQYF.

The CDR3 sequence: CATSRDYIASGRGQFF. The CDR3 DNA is TGTGCCACCAGCAGAGATTATATAGCTAGCGGGAGGGGGCAGTTCTTC. V gene TRBV15 combines with J gene TRBJ2-1, with TRBD2 matching 12 bases. With V trimmed by 0 bases and J by 12 bases, 9 bases remained unmatched. The CDR3 is made up of 16 amino acids. Germline assignment: CDR1 LNHNV and CDR2 YYDKDF (reference sequence).

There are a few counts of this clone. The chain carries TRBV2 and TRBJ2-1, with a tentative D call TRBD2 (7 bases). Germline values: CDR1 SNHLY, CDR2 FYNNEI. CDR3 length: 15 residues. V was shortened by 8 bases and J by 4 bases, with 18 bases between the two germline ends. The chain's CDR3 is CASARGGRGYNEQFF. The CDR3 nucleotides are TGTGCCAGCGCGAGGGGGGGGAGGGGATACAATGAGCAGTTCTTC.

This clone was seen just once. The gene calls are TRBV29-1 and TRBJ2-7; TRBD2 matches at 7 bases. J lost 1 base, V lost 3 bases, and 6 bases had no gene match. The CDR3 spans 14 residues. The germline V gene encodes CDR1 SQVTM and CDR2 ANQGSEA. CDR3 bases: TGCAGCGTTGAGGGTCCAGCGGGATCCTACGAGCAGTACTTC. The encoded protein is CSVEGPAGSYEQYF.

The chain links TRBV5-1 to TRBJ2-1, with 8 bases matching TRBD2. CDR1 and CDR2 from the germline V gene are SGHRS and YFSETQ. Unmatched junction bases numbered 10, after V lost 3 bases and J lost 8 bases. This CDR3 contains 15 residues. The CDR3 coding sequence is TGCGCCAGCAGCTCCGGGGGGGGGCATTTCGATGAGCAGTTCTTC. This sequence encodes CASSSGGGHFDEQFF.

The CDR3 region is CASSPPGQNSGNTIYF. In DNA form, the CDR3 reads TGTGCCAGCTCACCCCCGGGACAGAACTCTGGAAACACCATATATTTT. This chain connects TRBV18 to TRBJ1-3, with TRBD1 matching over 7 bases. The germline gives CDR1 KGHSH, CDR2 LQKENI. This CDR3 comprises 16 residues. The V and J ends lost 3 bases and 0 bases, in that order; junction bases with no gene match: 5.

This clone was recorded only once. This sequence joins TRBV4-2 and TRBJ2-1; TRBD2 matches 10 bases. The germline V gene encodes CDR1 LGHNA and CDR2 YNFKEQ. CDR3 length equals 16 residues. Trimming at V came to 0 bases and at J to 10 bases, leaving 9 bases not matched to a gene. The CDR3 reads CASSQDTVAGGREQFF. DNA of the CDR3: TGTGCCAGCAGCCAAGATACGGTAGCGGGAGGCAGGGAGCAGTTCTTC.

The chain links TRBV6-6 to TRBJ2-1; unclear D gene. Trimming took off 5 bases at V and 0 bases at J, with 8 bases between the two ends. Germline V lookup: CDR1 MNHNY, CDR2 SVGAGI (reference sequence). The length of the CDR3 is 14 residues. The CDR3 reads CASSVQNSYNEQFF. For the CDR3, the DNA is TGTGCCAGCAGTGTGCAGAACTCCTACAATGAGCAGTTCTTC.

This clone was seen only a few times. CDR3 sequence (DNA): TGTGCCAGCAGTTACGATGGGCTCCAGCCCCAGCATTTT. It translates to CASSYDGLQPQHF. This chain connects TRBV6-5 to TRBJ1-5, with unresolved D. Trimming stripped 2 bases from V and 7 bases from J, with 9 bases between. The CDR3 sequence is 13 residues long. The germline V gene encodes CDR1 MNHEY and CDR2 SVGAGI.

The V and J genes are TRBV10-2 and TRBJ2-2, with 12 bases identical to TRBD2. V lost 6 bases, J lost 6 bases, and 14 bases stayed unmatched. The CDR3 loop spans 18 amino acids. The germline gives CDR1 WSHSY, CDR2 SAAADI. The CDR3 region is CASSRSSTLAGGAGELFF. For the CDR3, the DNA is TGCGCCAGCAGCCGGAGCTCTACACTAGCGGGAGGCGCCGGGGAGCTGTTTTTT.

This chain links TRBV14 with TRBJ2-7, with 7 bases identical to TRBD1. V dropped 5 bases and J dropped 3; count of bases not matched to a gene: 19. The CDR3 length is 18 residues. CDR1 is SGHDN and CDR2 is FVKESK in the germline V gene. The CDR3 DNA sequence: TGTGCCAGCAGCTCAAGTGTTTTTGGCAGGGGGAGAGACTACGAGCAGTACTTC. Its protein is CASSSSVFGRGRDYEQYF. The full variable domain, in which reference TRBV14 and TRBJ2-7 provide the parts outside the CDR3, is EAGVTQFPSHSVIEKGQTVTLRCDPISGHDNLYWYRRVMGKEIKFLLHFVKESKQDESGMPNNRFLAERTGGTYSTLKVQPAELEDSGVYFCASSSSVFGRGRDYEQYFGPGTRLTVT.

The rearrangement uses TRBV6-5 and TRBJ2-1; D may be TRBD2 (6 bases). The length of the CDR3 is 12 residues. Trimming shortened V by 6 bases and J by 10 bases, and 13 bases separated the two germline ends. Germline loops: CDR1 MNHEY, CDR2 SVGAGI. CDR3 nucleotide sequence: TGTGCCAGCAGCTCCGGCGGGGACGAGCAGTTCTTC. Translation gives CASSSGGDEQFF.

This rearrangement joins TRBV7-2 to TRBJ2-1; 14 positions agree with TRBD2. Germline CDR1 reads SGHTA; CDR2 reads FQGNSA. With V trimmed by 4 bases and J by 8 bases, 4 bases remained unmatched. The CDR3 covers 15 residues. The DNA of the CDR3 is TGTGCCAGCAGCTCGGGACTAGCGGGAGTGGATGAGCAGTTCTTC. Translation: CASSSGLAGVDEQFF. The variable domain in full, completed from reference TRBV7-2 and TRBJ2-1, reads GAGVSQSPSNKVTEKGKDVELRCDPISGHTALYWYRQSLGQGLEFLIYFQGNSAPDKSGLPSDRFSAERTGGSVSTLTIQRTQQEDSAVYLCASSSGLAGVDEQFFGPGTRLTVL.

The CDR3 loop is CASSLGGGVTGELFF. Here the CDR3 DNA reads TGTGCCAGCAGCCTAGGAGGAGGGGTCACCGGGGAGCTGTTTTTT. The chain uses TRBV9 and TRBJ2-2, with a tentative D call TRBD2 (6 bases). This CDR3 contains 15 residues. V shed 4 bases and J shed 4 bases, with 14 bases lying between them. Germline V lookup: CDR1 SGDLS, CDR2 YYNGEE.